The 15 T cell receptor beta chains reported below all come from one sample, sequenced in a study of T cells after posttransplantation cyclophosphamide. Repertoires were generated with immunoSEQ multiplex PCR, while TCRdb's copy carries only in-frame clones and drops some. Found here are roughly 49,000 clones, more than 70% of them singletons; the top ten hold approximately 2.8%. The sequencing input was PBMCs. The receptors here all came from a man aged 30 to 39 with a blood cancer, CMV-positive, and with a related stem cell donor.

V gene TRBV5-1 combines with J gene TRBJ1-1; D is unresolved. Trimming cost V 1 base and J 4 bases, with 11 bases left between them. Germline CDR1 is SGHRS and CDR2 is YFSETQ. The CDR3 covers 14 residues. The DNA for the CDR3 is TGCGCCAGCAGCTTGAGCGCGTCGGGCACTGAAGCTTTCTTT. Protein sequence: CASSLSASGTEAFF. Supplemented by reference TRBV5-1 and TRBJ1-1, the full variable domain reads KAGVTQTPRYLIKTRGQQVTLSCSPISGHRSVSWYQQTPGQGLQFLFEYFSETQRNKGNFPGRFSGRQFSNSRSEMNVSTLELGDSALYLCASSLSASGTEAFFGQGTRLTVV.

This chain joins TRBV5-5 and TRBJ1-1; weak D call: TRBD1 (6 bases). In germline, CDR1 is SGHKS, CDR2 YYEKEE (reference sequence). The CDR3 loop spans 16 amino acids. Trimming took off 4 bases at V and 5 bases at J, with 21 bases between the two ends. The CDR3 reads CASSPYGGGLQTEAFF. CDR3 DNA sequence: TGTGCCAGCAGCCCCTACGGCGGGGGGCTTCAGACTGAAGCTTTCTTT.

This clone appeared a single time. The chain links TRBV4-1 to TRBJ2-7; possible D gene TRBD2, 6 bases. The length of the CDR3 is 17 residues. Germline V gene sequence: CDR1 MGHRA, CDR2 YSYEKL. Between the trimmed V and J ends, which lost 3 bases and 2 bases, there was a span of 20 bases. The CDR3 bases are TGCGCCAGCAGCCAGGTGCCGTATCAGGAGGGAGCCTACGAGCAGTACTTC. It encodes CASSQVPYQEGAYEQYF.

This clone was detected only a few times. The chain joins TRBV7-8 to TRBJ2-7; the D is unclear. The length of the CDR3 is 13 residues. With 8 bases removed from V and 3 bases from J, the gap between germline ends came to 14 bases. The V gene's germline CDR1 is SGHVS and CDR2 FQNEAQ. CDR3 amino acids: CASGSTGFYEQYF. CDR3 nucleotide sequence: TGTGCCAGCGGATCGACGGGTTTCTACGAGCAGTACTTC. Complete variable domain (other parts from reference TRBV7-8 and TRBJ2-7): GAGVSQSPRYKVAKRGQDVALRCDPISGHVSLFWYQQALGQGPEFLTYFQNEAQLDKSGLPSDRFFAERPEGSVSTLKIQRTQQEDSAVYLCASGSTGFYEQYFGPGTRLTVT.

The chain recombines TRBV5-1 with TRBJ2-5; 11 positions match TRBD2. Germline CDR1 and CDR2: SGHRS and YFSETQ. V lost 7 bases to trimming and J lost 2 bases; unmatched junction nucleotides: 7. This CDR3 comprises 15 residues. DNA for the CDR3: TGCGCCAGCTCGGCGGGACTAGCGGTTCAAGAGACCCAGTACTTC. It is translated as CASSAGLAVQETQYF.

The chain has TRBV2 and TRBJ1-1; 8 nucleotides line up with TRBD1. The germline CDR1 and CDR2 sequences are SNHLY and FYNNEI. V lost 6 bases to trimming and J lost 1 base; unmatched junction nucleotides: 7. The CDR3 loop spans 15 amino acids. The CDR3 protein is CASSSQGARNTEAFF. In nucleotides, the CDR3 is TGTGCCAGCAGCTCCCAGGGGGCGCGGAACACTGAAGCTTTCTTT.

The V gene is TRBV18, the J gene TRBJ1-1; 10 nucleotides line up with TRBD1. The V segment lost 0 bases and the J segment 8 bases; nucleotides outside the gene matches: 6. The CDR3 sequence is 15 residues long. CDR1 and CDR2 from the germline V gene are KGHSH and LQKENI. CDR3 sequence: CASSPPGTGVKEAFF. CDR3 nucleotide sequence: TGTGCCAGCTCACCACCCGGGACAGGGGTCAAGGAAGCTTTCTTT. The full variable domain, its missing parts supplied by reference TRBV18 and TRBJ1-1, is NAGVMQNPRHLVRRRGQEARLRCSPMKGHSHVYWYRQLPEEGLKFMVYLQKENIIDESGMPKERFSAEFPKEGPSILRIQQVVRGDSAAYFCASSPPGTGVKEAFFGQGTRLTVV.

This rearrangement joins TRBV4-2 to TRBJ2-5; D is perhaps TRBD1 (6 bases). The CDR3 totals 19 residues. The germline gives CDR1 LGHNA, CDR2 YNFKEQ. V was trimmed by 0 bases and J by 4 bases, leaving 24 bases between them. For the CDR3, the DNA is TGTGCCAGCAGCCAAGAGACCCTACGCGGCAGGGGTCGATTAGAGACCCAGTACTTC. This codes for CASSQETLRGRGRLETQYF.

The V gene is TRBV5-1, the J gene TRBJ2-7; TRBD2 agrees at 12 bases. The CDR3 is 17 amino acids. Germline V lookup: CDR1 SGHRS, CDR2 YFSETQ. Germline trimming cut 2 bases from V and 6 bases from J; bases unmatched to any gene: 12. CDR3 coding DNA: TGCGCCAGCAGCTTAGGGCTAGCGGGAGGGATCTTGGGCGAGCAGTACTTC. Amino acid sequence: CASSLGLAGGILGEQYF.

The rearrangement links TRBV18 to TRBJ2-5; 12 bases are shared with TRBD2. J was trimmed by 3 bases and V by 4 bases; bases with no gene match: 3. Germline loops: CDR1 KGHSH, CDR2 LQKENI. The CDR3 is 15 residues long. In DNA, the CDR3 is TGTGCCAGCTCACAACGGACTAGCGGGGAAGAGACCCAGTACTTC. Protein sequence: CASSQRTSGEETQYF.

This rearrangement joins TRBV6-5 to TRBJ2-7, with a weak D call TRBD1 (6 bases). The germline V gene encodes CDR1 MNHEY and CDR2 SVGAGI. The CDR3 length is 15 residues. Trimming pared 0 bases from V and 2 bases from J, leaving 11 bases between. CDR3 loop: CASSYSRQVPYEQYF. CDR3 in DNA: TGTGCCAGCAGTTACTCACGACAGGTACCCTACGAGCAGTACTTC.

The chain recombines TRBV19 with TRBJ2-3, with D perhaps matching TRBD1 (6 bases). V lost 5 bases and J 2 bases, leaving 14 bases between the germline ends. This CDR3 has 15 amino acids. Germline lookup yields CDR1 LNHDA and CDR2 SQIVND (reference sequence). CDR3 nucleotide sequence: TGTGCCAGTAGTTTCCGGACAGACACCACAGATACGCAGTATTTT. Residues: CASSFRTDTTDTQYF. Variable domain in full (rest from reference TRBV19 and TRBJ2-3): DGGITQSPKYLFRKEGQNVTLSCEQNLNHDAMYWYRQDPGQGLRLIYYSQIVNDFQKGDIAEGYSVSREKKESFPLTVTSAQKNPTAFYLCASSFRTDTTDTQYFGPGTRLTVL.

V and J are TRBV5-1 and TRBJ2-7; D perhaps matches TRBD1 (6 bases). With 4 bases removed from V and 3 bases from J, the gap between germline ends came to 14 bases. Germline assignment: CDR1 SGHRS and CDR2 YFSETQ. The CDR3 spans 14 residues. CDR3 sequence reads: CASSTTGPVYEQYF. DNA for the CDR3: TGCGCCAGCAGCACAACAGGGCCCGTCTACGAGCAGTACTTC. The whole variable domain, filled in from reference TRBV5-1 and TRBJ2-7, reads KAGVTQTPRYLIKTRGQQVTLSCSPISGHRSVSWYQQTPGQGLQFLFEYFSETQRNKGNFPGRFSGRQFSNSRSEMNVSTLELGDSALYLCASSTTGPVYEQYFGPGTRLTVT.

V and J are TRBV6-5 and TRBJ2-7; 8 bases agree with TRBD1. Germline V CDR1 and CDR2: MNHEY, SVGAGI. The V gene end was trimmed by 5 bases and the J gene end by 3 bases; junction bases not matched to a gene: 3. CDR3 length: 13 residues. In nucleotides, the CDR3 is TGTGCCAGCAGTAGCGGACAGGGCTACGAGCAGTACTTC. It encodes CASSSGQGYEQYF.

The chain combines TRBV27 with TRBJ1-2; 8 nucleotides line up with TRBD1. The V segment lost 6 bases and the J segment 8 bases; nucleotides outside the gene matches: 20. The length of the CDR3 is 17 residues. The germline CDR1 and CDR2 sequences are MNHEY and SMNVEV (reference sequence). The CDR3 bases are TGTGCCAGCAGGCTTGACGGACAGGGACGCTCCGTAGGGGGCTACACCTTC. This translates into CASRLDGQGRSVGGYTF.